The clone carrying this TCR beta chain has more than one count but fewer than ten. Clones were read by immunoSEQ multiplex PCR, and TCRdb kept only the in-frame ones, dropping some. The table records some 140,000 clones, 84% of them present only once. The data were taken from a study of cytotoxic CD8 clonotypes in ibrutinib-treated CLL. This CDR3 comprises 15 residues. Unmatched junction bases numbered 8, after V lost 3 bases and J lost 1 base. Germline loops: CDR1 GTSNPN, CDR2 SVGIG (reference sequence). The V call is TRBV30, the J call TRBJ1-1, with 7 nucleotides matching TRBD1. The input for sequencing was PBMCs, taken after 24 months of ibrutinib treatment. The origin of this receptor is a human donor with chronic lymphocytic leukemia. CDR3 DNA: TGTGCCTGGAGACCGATCGGACAGGAGAACACTGAAGCTTTCTTT. It encodes CAWRPIGQENTEAFF.